This T cell receptor beta chain is from a study of blood T cell repertoires in COVID-19. Study-level background: Samples representing acute and convalescent COVID-19 were sourced from the United States, Italy and Spain. The cDNA or gDNA used as material had been derived from T cells, B-cell-depleted T cells, or PBMCs.

In the authors' workflow: From reference gene primer amplification, estimates of nucleated cell counts were derived. Libraries were prepared by immunoSEQ multiplex PCR; TCRdb keeps only in-frame clonotypes and omits some of them. V and J calls and clone size are those listed in that table; D and trimming were worked out from the DNA. The sample contains about 440,000 clones, about nine tenths of which appear only once. From germline, CDR1 is SGDLS and CDR2 YYNGEE. The V gene lost 9 bases and the J gene lost 5 bases, with 23 bases spanning the gap. CDR3 size: 15 residues. Enrolment of Seattle patients took place during active infection, and they were followed longitudinally.

The source is a woman in her forties or fifties with COVID-19, enrolled during active disease. The rearrangement joins TRBV9 to TRBJ1-2; a weak D match, TRBD1 (6 bases). Specimen: peripheral blood. The CDR3 bases are TGTGCCACCCCGAAGAATTCGGACAGCTATTATGGCTACACCTTC. This sequence encodes CATPKNSDSYYGYTF.